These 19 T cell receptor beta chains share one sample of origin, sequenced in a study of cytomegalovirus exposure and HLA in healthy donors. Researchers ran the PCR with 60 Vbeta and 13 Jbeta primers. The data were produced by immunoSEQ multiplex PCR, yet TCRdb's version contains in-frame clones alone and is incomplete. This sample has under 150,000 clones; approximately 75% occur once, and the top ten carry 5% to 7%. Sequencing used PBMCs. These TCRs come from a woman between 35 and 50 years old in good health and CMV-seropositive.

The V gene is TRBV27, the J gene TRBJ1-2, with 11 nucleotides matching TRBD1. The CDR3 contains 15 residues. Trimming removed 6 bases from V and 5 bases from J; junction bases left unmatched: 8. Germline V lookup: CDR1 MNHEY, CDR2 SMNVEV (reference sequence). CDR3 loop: CASRLRTGGMYGYTF. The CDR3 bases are TGTGCCAGCAGACTCCGGACAGGGGGCATGTATGGCTACACCTTC.

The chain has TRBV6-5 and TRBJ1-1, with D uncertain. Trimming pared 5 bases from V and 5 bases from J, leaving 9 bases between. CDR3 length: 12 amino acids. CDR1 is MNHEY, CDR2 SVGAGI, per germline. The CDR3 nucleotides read TGTGCCAGCAGTGAGCCCGTAACTGAAGCTTTCTTT. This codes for CASSEPVTEAFF.

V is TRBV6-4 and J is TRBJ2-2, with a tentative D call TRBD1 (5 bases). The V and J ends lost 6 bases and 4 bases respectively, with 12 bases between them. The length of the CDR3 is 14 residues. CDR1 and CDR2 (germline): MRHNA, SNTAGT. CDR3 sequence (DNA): TGTGCCAGCAGCCCTAGACAGTTCACCGGGGAGCTGTTTTTT. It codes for CASSPRQFTGELFF.

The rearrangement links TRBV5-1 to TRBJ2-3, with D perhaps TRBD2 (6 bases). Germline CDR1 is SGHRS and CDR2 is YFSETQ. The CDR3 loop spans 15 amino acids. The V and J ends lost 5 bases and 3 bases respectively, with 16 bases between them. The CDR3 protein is CASSLSGTETDTQYF. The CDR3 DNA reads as TGCGCCAGCAGTCTTAGCGGAACTGAAACAGATACGCAGTATTTT.

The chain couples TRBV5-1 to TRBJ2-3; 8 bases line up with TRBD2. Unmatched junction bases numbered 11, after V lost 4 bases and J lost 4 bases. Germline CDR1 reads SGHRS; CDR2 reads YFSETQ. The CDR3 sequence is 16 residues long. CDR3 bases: TGCGCCAGCAGCCGGGGGGGGACGGGCGGAGCAGATACGCAGTATTTT. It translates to CASSRGGTGGADTQYF.

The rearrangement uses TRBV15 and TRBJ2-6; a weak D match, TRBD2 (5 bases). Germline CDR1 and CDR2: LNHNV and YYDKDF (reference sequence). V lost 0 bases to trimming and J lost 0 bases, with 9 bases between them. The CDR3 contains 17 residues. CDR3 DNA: TGTGCCACCAGCAGAGATCTTCGGGACTCTGGGGCCAACGTCCTGACTTTC. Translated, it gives CATSRDLRDSGANVLTF.

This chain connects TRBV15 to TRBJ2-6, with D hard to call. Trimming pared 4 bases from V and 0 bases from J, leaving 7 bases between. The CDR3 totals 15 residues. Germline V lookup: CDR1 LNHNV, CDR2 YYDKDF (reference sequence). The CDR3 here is CATSKPSSGANVLTF. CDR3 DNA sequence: TGTGCCACCAGCAAACCGAGCTCTGGGGCCAACGTCCTGACTTTC.

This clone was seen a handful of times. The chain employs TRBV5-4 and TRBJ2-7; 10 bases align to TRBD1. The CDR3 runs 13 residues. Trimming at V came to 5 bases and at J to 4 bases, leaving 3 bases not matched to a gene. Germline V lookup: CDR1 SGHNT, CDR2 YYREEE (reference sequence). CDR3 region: CASRRQGAYEQYF. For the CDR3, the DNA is TGTGCCAGCAGGAGACAGGGGGCTTACGAGCAGTACTTC.

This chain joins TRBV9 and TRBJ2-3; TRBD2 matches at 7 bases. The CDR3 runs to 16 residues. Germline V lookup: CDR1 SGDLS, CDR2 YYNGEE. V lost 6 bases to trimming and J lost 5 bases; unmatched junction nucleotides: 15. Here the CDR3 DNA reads TGTGCCAGCACCCGACAGCCGGGACTACCAAAAGATACGCAGTATTTT. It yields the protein CASTRQPGLPKDTQYF.

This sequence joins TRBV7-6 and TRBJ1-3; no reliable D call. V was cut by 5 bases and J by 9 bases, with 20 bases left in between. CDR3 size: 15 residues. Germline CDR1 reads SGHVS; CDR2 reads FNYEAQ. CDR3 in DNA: TGTGCCAGCAGCGATGAGTACAGTACCTTTGGCACCATATATTTT. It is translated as CASSDEYSTFGTIYF.

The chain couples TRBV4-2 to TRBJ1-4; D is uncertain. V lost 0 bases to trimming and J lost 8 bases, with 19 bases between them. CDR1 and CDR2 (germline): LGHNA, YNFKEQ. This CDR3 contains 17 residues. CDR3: CASSQDPGRDSREKLFF. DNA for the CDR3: TGTGCCAGCAGCCAAGATCCGGGAAGGGATAGTCGGGAAAAACTGTTTTTT.

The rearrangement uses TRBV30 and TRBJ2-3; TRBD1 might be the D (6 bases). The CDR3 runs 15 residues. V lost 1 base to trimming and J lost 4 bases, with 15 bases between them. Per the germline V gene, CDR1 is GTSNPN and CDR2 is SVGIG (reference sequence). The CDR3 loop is CAWSETNRESDTQYF. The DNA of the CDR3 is TGTGCCTGGAGTGAGACAAACAGGGAGTCAGATACGCAGTATTTT.

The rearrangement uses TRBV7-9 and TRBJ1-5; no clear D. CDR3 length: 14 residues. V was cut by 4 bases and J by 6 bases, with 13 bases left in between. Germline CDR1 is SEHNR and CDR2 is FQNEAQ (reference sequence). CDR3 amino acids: CASSYPGSTQPQHF. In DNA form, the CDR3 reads TGTGCCAGCAGCTACCCCGGGTCAACTCAGCCCCAGCATTTT.

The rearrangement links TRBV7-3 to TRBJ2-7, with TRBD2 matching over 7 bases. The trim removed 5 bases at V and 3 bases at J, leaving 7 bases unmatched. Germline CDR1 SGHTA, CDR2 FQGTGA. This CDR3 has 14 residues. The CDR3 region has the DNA TGTGCCAGCAGCCTCACCGCTAGCGGCTACGAGCAGTACTTC. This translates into CASSLTASGYEQYF. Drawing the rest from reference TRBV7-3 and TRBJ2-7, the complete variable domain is GAGVSQTPSNKVTEKGKYVELRCDPISGHTALYWYRQSLGQGPEFLIYFQGTGAADDSGLPNDRFFAVRPEGSVSTLKIQRTERGDSAVYLCASSLTASGYEQYFGPGTRLTVT.

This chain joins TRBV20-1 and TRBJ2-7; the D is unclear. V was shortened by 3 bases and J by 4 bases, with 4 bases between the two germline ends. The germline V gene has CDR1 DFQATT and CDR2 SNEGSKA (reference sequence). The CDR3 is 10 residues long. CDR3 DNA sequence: TGCAGTGCTAGCCCGTACGAGCAGTACTTC. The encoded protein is CSASPYEQYF.

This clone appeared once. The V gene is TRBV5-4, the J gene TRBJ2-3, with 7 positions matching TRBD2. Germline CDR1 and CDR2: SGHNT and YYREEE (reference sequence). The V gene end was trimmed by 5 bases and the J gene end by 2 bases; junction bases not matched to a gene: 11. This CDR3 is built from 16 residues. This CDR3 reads CASSGVVGTNTDTQYF. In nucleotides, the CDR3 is TGTGCCAGCAGTGGGGTGGTTGGGACTAACACAGATACGCAGTATTTT.

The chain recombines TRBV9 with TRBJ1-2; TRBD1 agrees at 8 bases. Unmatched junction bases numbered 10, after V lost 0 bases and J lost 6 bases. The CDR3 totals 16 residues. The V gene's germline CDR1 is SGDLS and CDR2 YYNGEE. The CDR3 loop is CASSVVGQGAIDGYTF. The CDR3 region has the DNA TGTGCCAGCAGCGTAGTCGGCCAGGGGGCGATTGATGGCTACACCTTC.

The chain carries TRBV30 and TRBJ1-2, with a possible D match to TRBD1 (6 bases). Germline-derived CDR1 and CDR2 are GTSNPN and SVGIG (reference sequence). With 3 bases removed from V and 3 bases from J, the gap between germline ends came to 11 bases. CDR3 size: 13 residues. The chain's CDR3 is CAWSPQGDYGYTF. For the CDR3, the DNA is TGTGCCTGGAGCCCACAGGGAGACTATGGCTACACCTTC.

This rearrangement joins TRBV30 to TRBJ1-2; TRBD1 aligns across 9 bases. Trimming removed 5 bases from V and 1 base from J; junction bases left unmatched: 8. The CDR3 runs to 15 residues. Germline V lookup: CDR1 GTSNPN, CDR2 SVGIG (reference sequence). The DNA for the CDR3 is TGTGCCTGGTGGGGACAGGGCGACGATAACTATGGCTACACCTTC. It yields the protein CAWWGQGDDNYGYTF. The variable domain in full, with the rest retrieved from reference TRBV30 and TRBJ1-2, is SQTIHQWPATLVQPVGSPLSLECTVEGTSNPNLYWYRQAAGRGLQLLFYSVGIGQISSEVPQNLSASRPQDRQFILSSKKLLLSDSGFYLCAWWGQGDDNYGYTFGSGTRLTVV.